Listed below are T cell receptor beta chains from one sample, sequenced in a study of T cell repertoires in cytomegalovirus infection. Their antigens remain unidentified. Each CDR3 protein is one row after TCRdb ran MiXCR on the reads. Of 750,000 to 900,000 distinct CDR3 sequences in the sample, under 35% were seen once. The sequencing used cultured CD8+ T cells from PBMCs, collected from culture after CMV antigen stimulation. These receptors originate from a human donor in good health (CMV status not recorded). Some clones in this sample may be carry-over from other donors' samples. Each CDR3 is given with its conserved first and last residue. The order of the fields is clone size, V gene, D gene, J gene, CDR3 protein, CDR3 DNA. D genes are given only for firm matches. A row's size may be missing; if present it is once, few, many or a size class.

NA,TRBV12-3/TRBV12-4,NA,TRBJ2-2,CASIIFFEAGELTGELFF,TGTGCCAGCATTATATTTTTCGAGGCAGGAGAGTTAACCGGGGAGCTGTTTTTT
many,TRBV4-1,TRBD1,TRBJ2-1,CASSPPGTGWNEQFF,TGCGCCAGCAGCCCTCCCGGGACAGGTTGGAATGAGCAGTTCTTC
few,TRBV7-6,NA,TRBJ2-1,CASSLAPKQFF,TGTGCCAGCAGCTTGGCTCCTAAGCAGTTCTTC
NA,TRBV4-2,TRBD1,TRBJ1-6,CASSQEGGTGSLRNSPLHF,TGTGCCAGCAGCCAAGAAGGCGGGACAGGGTCTTTGAGGAATTCACCCCTCCACTTT
NA,TRBV27,NA,TRBJ2-7,CASSPGPSWREQYF,TGTGCCAGCAGTCCGGGACCCAGTTGGCGGGAGCAGTACTTC
many,TRBV7-8,TRBD2,TRBJ2-7,CASSLGTSAHEQYF,TGTGCCAGCAGCTTAGGAACTAGCGCCCACGAGCAGTACTTC
few,TRBV7-2,NA,TRBJ2-3,CASSRGPMEGADTQYF,TGTGCCAGCAGCCGGGGGCCCATGGAGGGGGCAGATACGCAGTATTTT
few,TRBV6-2/TRBV6-3,NA,TRBJ2-2,CASNIGGIGTGELFF,TGTGCCAGCAACATAGGGGGGATTGGCACCGGGGAGCTGTTTTTT
NA,TRBV9,NA,TRBJ2-1,CASSLYSSSYNEQFF,TGTGCCAGCAGCCTATATTCAAGCTCCTACAATGAGCAGTTCTTC
NA,TRBV6-2/TRBV6-3,NA,TRBJ2-3,CASSYLRREDTQYF,TGTGCCAGCAGTTACCTAAGGAGGGAGGATACGCAGTATTTT
few,TRBV6-2/TRBV6-3,NA,TRBJ1-1,CASRYTGNTEAFF,TGTGCCAGCAGGTATACAGGGAACACTGAAGCTTTCTTT
NA,TRBV6-1,TRBD1,TRBJ1-1,CASSFRRTGSEAFF,TGTGCCAGCAGTTTTAGAAGGACAGGCAGTGAAGCTTTCTTT
NA,TRBV7-2,TRBD2,TRBJ2-5,CASRRTSGGGETQYF,TGTGCCAGCAGGAGGACTAGCGGGGGAGGAGAGACCCAGTACTTC
many,TRBV28,NA,TRBJ1-3,CASSPLELGGNTIYF,TGTGCCAGCAGCCCGTTAGAATTAGGAGGAAACACCATATATTTT
few,TRBV27,NA,TRBJ2-5,CASSLETSGLHETQYF,TGTGCCAGCAGTTTAGAGACTAGTGGTCTTCACGAGACCCAGTACTTC
once,TRBV20-1,NA,TRBJ1-1,CSVSEDLWTEAFF,TGCAGTGTTTCGGAGGACTTATGGACTGAAGCTTTCTTT
NA,TRBV7-2,NA,TRBJ1-1,CASSSRDTFSGPEAFF,TGTGCCAGCAGCTCTCGGGACACTTTCTCGGGACCTGAAGCTTTCTTT
NA,TRBV20-1,NA,TRBJ1-6,CSARGKGSYNSPLHF,TGCAGTGCTAGGGGGAAGGGGTCCTATAATTCACCCCTCCACTTT
few,TRBV27,TRBD1,TRBJ2-1,CASSLTGAALEQFF,TGTGCCAGCAGTTTAACAGGGGCAGCTCTAGAGCAGTTCTTC
few,TRBV19,NA,TRBJ1-4,CASRGFGEKLFF,TGTGCCAGCAGGGGTTTTGGTGAAAAACTGTTTTTT
NA,TRBV6-2/TRBV6-3,NA,TRBJ1-6,CASRTGSTRYNSPLHF,TGTGCCAGCAGAACAGGGAGCACCCGCTATAATTCACCCCTCCACTTT
few,TRBV5-6,NA,TRBJ2-6,CASSPGQRGPSGANVLTF,TGTGCCAGCAGCCCGGGACAGCGGGGTCCTTCTGGGGCCAACGTCCTGACTTTC
NA,TRBV27,NA,TRBJ2-5,CASSQTTPQGSETQYF,TGTGCCAGCAGTCAGACTACTCCCCAGGGGAGCGAGACCCAGTACTTC
many,TRBV7-6,NA,TRBJ2-2,CASSLSEAENTGELFF,TGTGCCAGCAGCTTATCAGAAGCAGAGAACACCGGGGAGCTGTTTTTT
few,TRBV28,TRBD2,TRBJ2-5,CASTSGGARVETQYF,TGTGCCAGCACCTCGGGAGGCGCCCGGGTGGAGACCCAGTACTTC
NA,TRBV7-3,TRBD1,TRBJ2-1,CASSGDRGFQYEQFF,TGTGCCAGCAGCGGCGACAGGGGGTTTCAATATGAGCAGTTCTTC
few,TRBV7-6,TRBD1,TRBJ2-2,CASSQRDRGVRDTGELFF,TGTGCCAGCAGCCAACGGGACAGGGGGGTCCGGGACACCGGGGAGCTGTTTTTT
NA,TRBV28,NA,TRBJ2-1,CASSFVTCDNEQFF,TGTGCCAGCAGTTTTGTTACTTGCGACAATGAGCAGTTCTTC
few,TRBV7-7,NA,TRBJ2-1,CASSHGRYNEQFF,TGTGCTAGCAGCCATGGTCGGTACAATGAGCAGTTCTTC
many,TRBV13,TRBD1,TRBJ2-6,CASSLYRGQGAGANVLTF,TGTGCCAGCAGCCTCTACAGGGGGCAGGGGGCTGGGGCCAACGTCCTGACTTTC
NA,TRBV4-1,TRBD1,TRBJ2-5,CASSPRTGWGETQYF,TGCGCCAGCAGCCCCCGGACAGGCTGGGGAGAGACCCAGTACTTC
NA,TRBV5-5,TRBD1,TRBJ2-2,CASSRGDRGRLTGELFF,TGTGCCAGCAGCAGAGGGGACAGGGGGCGACTGACCGGGGAGCTGTTTTTT
many,TRBV7-2,TRBD2,TRBJ2-1,CASSNRTSGGPLAEQFF,TGTGCCAGCAGCAACCGGACTAGCGGGGGGCCCCTTGCTGAGCAGTTCTTC
many,TRBV6-6,NA,TRBJ1-4,CASSYHSGPQEKLFF,TGTGCCAGCAGTTACCACTCCGGGCCTCAGGAAAAACTGTTTTTT
NA,TRBV4-1,NA,TRBJ2-6,CASSPWETGANVLTF,TGTGCCAGCAGCCCTTGGGAGACTGGGGCCAACGTCCTGACTTTC
many,TRBV12-3/TRBV12-4,NA,TRBJ2-1,CASSSRSSYNEQFF,TGTGCCAGCAGTTCTCGCAGCTCCTACAATGAGCAGTTCTTC
few,TRBV6-5,NA,TRBJ2-2,CASSYRGYTGELFF,TGTGCCAGCAGTTACCGGGGCTACACCGGGGAGCTGTTTTTT
many,TRBV6-6,TRBD1,TRBJ2-1,CASNRQGNNEQFF,TGTGCCAGCAACCGACAGGGTAACAATGAGCAGTTCTTC
NA,TRBV28,NA,TRBJ2-6,CASSFTQQAGANVLTF,TGTGCCAGCAGTTTTACACAACAGGCTGGGGCCAACGTCCTGACTTTC
NA,TRBV6-6,TRBD2,TRBJ2-3,CASRRGWDADTQYF,TGTGCCAGCAGGCGGGGGTGGGACGCAGATACGCAGTATTTT
NA,TRBV4-3,NA,TRBJ2-3,CASSQQIWGDTQYF,TGCGCCAGCAGCCAACAGATCTGGGGCGATACGCAGTATTTT
NA,TRBV6-5,NA,TRBJ1-1,CASSYSMWGENTEAFF,TGTGCCAGCAGTTACTCGATGTGGGGGGAGAACACTGAAGCTTTCTTT
NA,TRBV15,TRBD2,TRBJ2-2,CATSIPGLPNTGELFF,TGTGCCACCAGCATTCCGGGACTACCGAACACCGGGGAGCTGTTTTTT
once,TRBV5-6,NA,TRBJ1-1,CASNTGGGNTEAFF,TGTGCCAGCAACACCGGAGGAGGGAACACTGAAGCTTTCTTT
NA,TRBV25-1,NA,TRBJ2-1,CASSGPRRGRGNEQFF,TGTGCCAGCAGTGGTCCCCGACGTGGGAGAGGCAATGAGCAGTTCTTC
NA,TRBV27,NA,TRBJ1-2,CASSFGLYYGYTF,TGTGCCAGCAGTTTTGGCTTGTACTATGGCTACACCTTC
few,TRBV6-2/TRBV6-3,NA,TRBJ2-5,CASSSIQGVNF,TGTGCCAGCAGTTCGATACAGGGAGTCAACTTC
many,TRBV7-8,TRBD1,TRBJ1-2,CASSLRPGTGTDGYTF,TGTGCCAGCAGCCTCCGTCCCGGGACAGGGACTGACGGCTACACCTTC
few,TRBV6-5,NA,TRBJ2-5,CASSYSAEQETQYF,TGTGCCAGCAGTTACTCGGCGGAGCAAGAGACCCAGTACTTC
NA,TRBV5-5,NA,TRBJ1-5,CASDEGLSLPQHF,TGTGCCAGCGACGAAGGTCTGAGTCTTCCCCAGCATTTT
NA,TRBV7-4,NA,TRBJ2-7,CACSLSSYEQYF,TGTGCCTGCAGCTTGTCCTCCTACGAGCAGTACTTC
NA,TRBV7-4,TRBD1,TRBJ1-2,CASSRRDRVFGGYTF,TGTGCCAGCAGCCGCCGGGACAGGGTTTTTGGAGGCTACACCTTC
NA,TRBV4-1,TRBD1,TRBJ2-3,CASSKQGTTDTQYF,TGCGCCAGCAGCAAACAGGGGACGACAGATACGCAGTATTTT